A selection of T cell receptor beta chains follows, all from one sample in a study of blood T cell repertoires in COVID-19. The assay was immunoSEQ multiplex PCR, and TCRdb's table has in-frame clones only and misses some. This sample has around 310,000 clones, with around 92% found just once. The sample consisted of PBMCs or T cells enriched from blood (not recorded which). The receptors stem from a woman in her 30s who had recovered from COVID-19. CDR3s include the opening cysteine and the closing phenylalanine or tryptophan. A D gene is named only where the DNA matches it firmly. Where a row states a size, it is once, few, many or the class of an expanded clone; other rows omit it.

length	J	D	V	size	CDR3	DNA
15	TRBJ2-3	TRBD2	TRBV28	-	CASSALAGGADTQYF	TGTGCCAGCTCTGCTTTAGCGGGCGGGGCAGATACGCAGTATTTT
16	TRBJ2-3	-	TRBV11-2	-	CASSLDFGGGVDTQYF	TGTGCCAGCAGCTTAGATTTCGGGGGAGGAGTAGATACGCAGTATTTT
14	TRBJ2-5	-	TRBV19	-	CASRSRTQQETQYF	TGTGCCAGTAGATCCCGGACTCAGCAAGAGACCCAGTACTTC
11	TRBJ1-2	-	TRBV5-6	once	CASSFRYGYTF	TGTGCCAGCAGCTTCCGCTATGGCTACACCTTC
14	TRBJ2-7	TRBD1	TRBV5-1	-	CASSFGTGRYEQYF	TGCGCCAGCAGCTTTGGGACAGGGAGGTACGAGCAGTACTTC
14	TRBJ2-7	-	TRBV19	-	CASSTQGQTYEQYF	TGTGCCAGTAGCACCCAAGGACAGACCTACGAGCAGTACTTC
13	TRBJ1-2	-	TRBV27	-	CASSFGRGDGYTF	TGTGCCAGCAGTTTCGGCAGGGGAGACGGCTACACCTTC
14	TRBJ1-2	TRBD1	TRBV29-1	-	CSVESGRGYYGYTF	TGCAGCGTTGAATCGGGCAGGGGGTACTATGGCTACACCTTC
16	TRBJ1-2	TRBD1	TRBV19	-	CASHRPSGTGVGGYTF	TGTGCCAGTCATAGGCCATCCGGGACAGGGGTCGGGGGCTACACCTTC
17	TRBJ1-5	-	TRBV4-1	-	CASSQGYQGRRNQPQHF	TGCGCCAGCAGCCAAGGCTATCAGGGGCGGCGCAATCAGCCCCAGCATTTT
14	TRBJ2-2	TRBD1	TRBV24-1	-	CATSQGANTGELFF	TGTGCCACCAGTCAGGGGGCAAACACCGGGGAGCTGTTTTTT
12	TRBJ1-1	-	TRBV7-9	-	CASNLGPSEAFF	TGTGCCAGCAACTTGGGGCCGAGCGAAGCTTTCTTT
17	TRBJ2-2	-	TRBV11-3	-	CASTPGGAGANTGELFF	TGTGCCAGCACCCCTGGGGGGGCAGGAGCGAACACCGGGGAGCTGTTTTTT
18	TRBJ2-7	-	TRBV5-1	once	CASSPGLPGRGTAYEQYF	TGCGCCAGCAGCCCCGGACTACCCGGACGCGGGACGGCCTACGAGCAGTACTTC
13	TRBJ1-2	-	TRBV10-3	-	CAISELGGGGYTF	TGTGCCATCAGTGAGTTGGGGGGAGGTGGCTACACCTTC
11	TRBJ2-1	-	TRBV12-3/TRBV12-4	-	CATRVRGEQFF	TGTGCCACCAGAGTCAGGGGTGAGCAGTTCTTC
16	TRBJ1-1	TRBD1	TRBV4-3	few	CASSQDPTGANTEAFF	TGCGCCAGCAGCCAAGACCCGACAGGGGCTAACACTGAAGCTTTCTTT
16	TRBJ1-2	-	TRBV4-1	-	CASSQGALKRGYGYTF	TGCGCCAGCAGCCAAGGGGCTCTTAAGCGGGGCTATGGCTACACCTTC
15	TRBJ1-1	-	TRBV19	-	CASIRGREGGTEAFF	TGTGCCAGTATACGGGGGAGGGAAGGGGGCACTGAAGCTTTCTTT
16	TRBJ2-1	TRBD2	TRBV7-2	once	CASSPWTGGPNNEQFF	TGTGCCAGCAGCCCCTGGACGGGAGGGCCGAACAATGAGCAGTTCTTC
17	TRBJ2-2	-	TRBV4-3	-	CASSPGVLGIDTGELFF	TGCGCCAGCAGCCCAGGGGTTCTGGGGATCGACACCGGGGAGCTGTTTTTT
14	TRBJ2-7	-	TRBV15	-	CATSRLDSAYEQYF	TGTGCCACCAGCAGGTTGGACAGTGCCTACGAGCAGTACTTC
14	TRBJ1-2	-	TRBV19	-	CASMLTTPAGGYTF	TGTGCCAGTATGTTGACAACCCCTGCGGGGGGCTACACCTTC
13	TRBJ1-5	-	TRBV19	-	CAGGGRNDQPQHF	TGTGCCGGAGGTGGCAGGAATGATCAGCCCCAGCATTTT
15	TRBJ2-5	TRBD1	TRBV11-1	-	CASSQGGQTQETQYF	TGTGCCAGCAGCCAAGGGGGCCAGACCCAAGAGACCCAGTACTTC
16	TRBJ1-4	-	TRBV6-5	few	CASSYSPQGKGEKLFF	TGTGCCAGCAGTTACTCGCCACAGGGAAAGGGTGAAAAACTGTTTTTT
16	TRBJ2-5	TRBD1	TRBV9	-	CASSRRTGEVAETQYF	TGTGCCAGCAGCAGACGGACAGGGGAGGTGGCAGAGACCCAGTACTTC
16	TRBJ2-5	-	TRBV4-1	-	CASSPVRSLRQETQYF	TGCGCCAGCAGCCCGGTCCGAAGCCTCAGGCAAGAGACCCAGTACTTC
11	TRBJ1-2	TRBD1	TRBV10-3	-	CATLDRANYTF	TGTGCCACCTTGGACAGGGCCAACTACACCTTC
15	TRBJ1-5	TRBD1	TRBV6-2/TRBV6-3	once	CASSTGQGSNQPQHF	TGTGCCAGCAGCACCGGACAGGGAAGCAATCAGCCCCAGCATTTT
13	TRBJ1-1	-	TRBV10-3	-	CANTQGVGTEAFF	TGTGCCAACACTCAGGGCGTGGGCACTGAAGCTTTCTTT
16	TRBJ2-1	TRBD2	TRBV18	-	CASSPPAGAVYNEQFF	TGTGCCAGCTCACCACCGGCGGGAGCGGTCTACAATGAGCAGTTCTTC
15	TRBJ2-1	-	TRBV15	-	CATSRDYTSYNEQFF	TGTGCCACCAGCAGAGACTATACGTCCTACAATGAGCAGTTCTTC
17	TRBJ2-2	-	TRBV7-9	-	CASSLDRMSLNTGELFF	TGTGCCAGCAGCTTAGACAGGATGAGTTTAAACACCGGGGAGCTGTTTTTT
14	TRBJ2-3	-	TRBV2	-	CASNGPGSTDTQYF	TGTGCCAGCAATGGGCCAGGGAGCACAGATACGCAGTATTTT
12	TRBJ2-2	-	TRBV12-5	few	CASGFVGGGLFF	TGTGCTAGTGGTTTTGTTGGTGGAGGGCTGTTTTTT
17	TRBJ2-5	TRBD2	TRBV4-1	-	CASSRRPLAGGRETQYF	TGCGCCAGCAGCCGGAGGCCACTAGCGGGAGGTAGGGAGACCCAGTACTTC
16	TRBJ2-3	TRBD2	TRBV3-1/TRBV3-2	-	CASSLEQGLAGDTQYF	TGTGCCAGCAGCCTCGAACAAGGACTAGCGGGAGATACGCAGTATTTT
15	TRBJ2-3	-	TRBV9	-	CASSHSDSHTDTQYF	TGTGCCAGCAGCCACTCGGACAGCCACACAGATACGCAGTATTTT
15	TRBJ2-1	TRBD1	TRBV5-1	once	CASSLRGQSYNEQFF	TGCGCCAGCAGCTTAAGGGGACAGTCCTACAATGAGCAGTTCTTC
14	TRBJ1-1	-	TRBV30	-	CAWSPGGKNTEAFF	TGTGCCTGGAGCCCCGGAGGTAAAAACACTGAAGCTTTCTTT
19	TRBJ1-6	-	TRBV6-6	-	CASSRLTRGGGSYNSPLHF	TGTGCCAGCAGTCGACTCACTCGGGGGGGCGGGTCCTATAATTCACCCCTCCACTTT
14	TRBJ2-7	-	TRBV7-2	-	CASSLGAGSYEQYF	TGTGCCAGCAGCTTAGGGGCCGGCTCCTACGAGCAGTACTTC
16	TRBJ2-1	TRBD2	TRBV18	-	CASSPAAGGLQEEQFF	TGTGCCAGCTCACCGGCAGCGGGAGGGCTTCAGGAAGAGCAGTTCTTC
18	TRBJ2-6	TRBD1	TRBV19	-	CASSPLTGPIPGANVLTF	TGTGCCAGTAGTCCCTTGACAGGGCCAATTCCTGGGGCCAACGTCCTGACTTTC